This is a list of T cell receptor beta chains from one sample in a study of cytomegalovirus exposure and HLA in healthy donors. TCRdb's table, derived via immunoSEQ multiplex PCR, lists solely in-frame clones and lacks some. Here the sample spans roughly 96,000 clones, 65% to 75% being singletons. Sequencing input: PBMCs. All receptors derive from a woman aged 70-85 years in good health and CMV-seropositive. Both conserved end residues are part of each CDR3. The size entry is marked missing in some rows and otherwise reads once, few, many or a size class.

>.|TRBV18|TRBJ1-1
CASSPTGVPMNTEAFF
>few|TRBV9|TRBJ2-2
CASSVVGGVSGELFF
>.|TRBV28|TRBJ2-1
CASSRTGVWQKNEQFF
>.|TRBV4-3|TRBJ2-7
CASSPTGGGYEQYF
>.|TRBV11-3|TRBJ2-1
CASSQGLAGGPGDNEQFF
>.|TRBV27|TRBJ1-2
CASSLSRGGYGYTF
>.|TRBV9|TRBJ2-5
CASSVVSKETQYF
>few|TRBV11-2|TRBJ2-7
CASSARGLAFDGEQYF
>.|TRBV10-3|TRBJ1-3
CAISDSAFSGNTIYF
>.|TRBV29-1|TRBJ1-2
CSAGDRARDGYTF
>.|TRBV4-1|TRBJ1-5
CASSHTGTGSNQPQHF
>.|TRBV7-9|TRBJ1-2
CASSISSQGAADGYTF
>few|TRBV5-1|TRBJ2-7
CASSSDRGLGEQYF
>.|TRBV13|TRBJ1-1
CASSPRLTVNTEAFF